This T cell receptor (beta chain) was recovered during a study of T cells in Graves' hyperthyroidism and ophthalmopathy. Across 18 months, stable Graves' hyperthyroidism was marked by no progression to ophthalmopathy. To note about this clonotype: Its antigen is undetermined.

CDR3 size: 12 residues. V was trimmed by 2 bases and J by 8 bases, leaving 7 bases between them. The germline CDR1 and CDR2 sequences are LNHDA and SQIVND (reference sequence). RNA transcripts served as the template for amplifying TCR beta CDR3 regions. The TCR CDR3 was amplified in a first-round RT-PCR using the HTBI primer set. A single record per CDR3 protein comes from TCRdb applying MiXCR to the multiplex PCR reads. Of some 500,000 distinct CDR3 sequences listed, about 15% are singletons. Study conclusions and caveats: Classification by a 13 V-J model distinguished ophthalmopathy from stable hyperthyroidism. Ophthalmopathy was identified by the model a median around 5.9 months ahead of onset. Most clonotypes that expanded in the thyroid above 0.001 also showed up in blood.

Sequencing was performed on blood. This TCR derives from a woman aged 18-29 years with Graves' hyperthyroidism. The chain links TRBV19 to TRBJ2-1; D call uncertain. CDR3 sequence: CASSIRFDEQFF. The CDR3 coding sequence is TGTGCCAGTAGTATAAGGTTTGATGAGCAGTTCTTC.